This TCR beta chain was captured in a study of CD8 T cells in ankylosing spondylitis. The V gene lost 6 bases and the J gene lost 8 bases, with 21 bases spanning the gap. CDR3 length: 15 amino acids. CDR1 is SGHRS, CDR2 YFSETQ, per germline. TCRdb independently ran MiXCR on the 5' RACE reads; one entry per CDR3 protein. The table shows about 320,000 distinct CDR3 sequences, with about 9.9% occurring only once. Sequenced: blood, either unsorted or a sorted T cell fraction (not recorded which). The chain joins TRBV5-1 to TRBJ2-1, with a possible D match to TRBD2 (7 bases). This receptor was obtained from a female donor with ankylosing spondylitis or in good health (not recorded which). The CDR3 reads CASTKARGPRYEQFF. CDR3 sequence (DNA): TGCGCCAGCACCAAAGCGCGGGGGCCTAGATATGAGCAGTTCTTC. The whole variable domain, filled in from reference TRBV5-1 and TRBJ2-1, reads KAGVTQTPRYLIKTRGQQVTLSCSPISGHRSVSWYQQTPGQGLQFLFEYFSETQRNKGNFPGRFSGRQFSNSRSEMNVSTLELGDSALYLCASTKARGPRYEQFFGPGTRLTVL.